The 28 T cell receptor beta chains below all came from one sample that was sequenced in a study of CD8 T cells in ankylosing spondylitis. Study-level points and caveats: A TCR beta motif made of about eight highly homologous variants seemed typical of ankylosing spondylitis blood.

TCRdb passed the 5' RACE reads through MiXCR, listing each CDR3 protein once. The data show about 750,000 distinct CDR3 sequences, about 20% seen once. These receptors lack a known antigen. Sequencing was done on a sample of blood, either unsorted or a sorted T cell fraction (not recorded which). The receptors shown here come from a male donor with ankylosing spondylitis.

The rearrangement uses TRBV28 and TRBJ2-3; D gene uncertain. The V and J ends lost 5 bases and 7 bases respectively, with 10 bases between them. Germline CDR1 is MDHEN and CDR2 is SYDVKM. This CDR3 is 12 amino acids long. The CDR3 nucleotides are TGTGCCAGCAGTCTGCCAAGGTATACGCAGTATTTT. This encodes CASSLPRYTQYF.

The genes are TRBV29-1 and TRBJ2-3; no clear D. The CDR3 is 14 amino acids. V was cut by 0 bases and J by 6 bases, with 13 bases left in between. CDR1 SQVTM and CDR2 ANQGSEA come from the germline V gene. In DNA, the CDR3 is TGCAGCGTTGAAGATGAGGCGCGTACTGATACGCAGTATTTT. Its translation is CSVEDEARTDTQYF.

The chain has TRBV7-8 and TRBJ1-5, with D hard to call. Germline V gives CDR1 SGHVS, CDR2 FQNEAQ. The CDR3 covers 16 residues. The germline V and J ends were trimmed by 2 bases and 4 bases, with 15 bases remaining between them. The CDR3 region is CASSLLGLRENQPQHF. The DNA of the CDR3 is TGTGCCAGCAGCTTACTGGGGTTGCGAGAAAATCAGCCCCAGCATTTT.

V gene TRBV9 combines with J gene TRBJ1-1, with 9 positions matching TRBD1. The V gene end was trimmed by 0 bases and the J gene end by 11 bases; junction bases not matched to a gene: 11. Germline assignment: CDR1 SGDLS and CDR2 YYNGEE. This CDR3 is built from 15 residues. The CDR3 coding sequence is TGTGCCAGCAGCGTAGTGGACAGGGACAGGGTGGGGGCTTTCTTT. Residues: CASSVVDRDRVGAFF.

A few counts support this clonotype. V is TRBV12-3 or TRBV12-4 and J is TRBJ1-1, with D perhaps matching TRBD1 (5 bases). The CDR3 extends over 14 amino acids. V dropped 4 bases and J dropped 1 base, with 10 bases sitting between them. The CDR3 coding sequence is TGTGCCAGCAGTTCCAACAGGAAGAACACTGAAGCTTTCTTT. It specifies CASSSNRKNTEAFF.

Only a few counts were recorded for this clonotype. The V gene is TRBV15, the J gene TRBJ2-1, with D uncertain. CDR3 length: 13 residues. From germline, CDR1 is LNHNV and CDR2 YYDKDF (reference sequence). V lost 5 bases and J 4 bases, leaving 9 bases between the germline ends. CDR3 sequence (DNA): TGTGCCACCAGCCCCGACGGATACAATGAGCAGTTCTTC. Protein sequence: CATSPDGYNEQFF.

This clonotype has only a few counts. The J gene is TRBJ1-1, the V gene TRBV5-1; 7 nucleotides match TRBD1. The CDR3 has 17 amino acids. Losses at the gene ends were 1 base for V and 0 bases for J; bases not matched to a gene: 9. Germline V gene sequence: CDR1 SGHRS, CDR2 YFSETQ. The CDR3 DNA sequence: TGCGCCAGCAGCTTGTTCCCACAGGGGCAAATGAACACTGAAGCTTTCTTT. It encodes CASSLFPQGQMNTEAFF.

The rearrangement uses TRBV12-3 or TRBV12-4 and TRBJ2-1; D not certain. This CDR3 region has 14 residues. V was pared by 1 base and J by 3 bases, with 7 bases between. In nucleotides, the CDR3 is TGTGCCAGCAGTTTAGGATTCGACTACAATGAGCAGTTCTTC. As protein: CASSLGFDYNEQFF.

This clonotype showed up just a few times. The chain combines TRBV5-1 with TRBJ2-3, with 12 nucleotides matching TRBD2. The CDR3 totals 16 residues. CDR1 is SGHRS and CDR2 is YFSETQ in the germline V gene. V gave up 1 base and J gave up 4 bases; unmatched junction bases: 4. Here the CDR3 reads CASSLTSGGTPDTQYF. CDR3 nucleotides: TGCGCCAGCAGCTTGACTAGCGGGGGGACCCCAGATACGCAGTATTTT.

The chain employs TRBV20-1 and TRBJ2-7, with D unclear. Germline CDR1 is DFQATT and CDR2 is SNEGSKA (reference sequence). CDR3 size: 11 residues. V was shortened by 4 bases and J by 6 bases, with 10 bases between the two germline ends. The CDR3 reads CSATSGSEQYF. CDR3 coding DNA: TGCAGTGCTACATCCGGTAGCGAGCAGTACTTC.

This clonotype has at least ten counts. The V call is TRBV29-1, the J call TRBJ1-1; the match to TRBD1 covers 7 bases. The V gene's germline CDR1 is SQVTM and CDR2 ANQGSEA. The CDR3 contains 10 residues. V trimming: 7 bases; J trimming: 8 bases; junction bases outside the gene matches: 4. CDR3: CSGGDREAFF. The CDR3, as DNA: TGCAGCGGTGGGGACAGAGAAGCTTTCTTT.

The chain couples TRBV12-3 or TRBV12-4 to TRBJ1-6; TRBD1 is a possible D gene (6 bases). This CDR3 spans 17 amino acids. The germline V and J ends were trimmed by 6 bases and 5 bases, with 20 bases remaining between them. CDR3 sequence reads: CASRSGEGGFNNSPLHF. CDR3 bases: TGTGCCAGCAGATCTGGAGAAGGGGGTTTCAATAATTCACCCCTCCACTTT.

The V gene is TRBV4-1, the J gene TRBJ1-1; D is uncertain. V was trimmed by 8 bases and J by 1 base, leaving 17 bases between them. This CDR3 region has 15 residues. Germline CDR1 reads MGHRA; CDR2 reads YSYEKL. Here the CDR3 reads CASSHPASRNTEAFF. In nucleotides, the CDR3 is TGCGCCAGCTCCCACCCGGCGTCTCGGAACACTGAAGCTTTCTTT.

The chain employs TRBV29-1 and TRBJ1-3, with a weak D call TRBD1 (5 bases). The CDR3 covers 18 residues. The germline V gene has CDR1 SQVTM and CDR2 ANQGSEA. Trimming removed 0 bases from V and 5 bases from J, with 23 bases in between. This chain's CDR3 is CSVEENTGPLGVRNTIYF. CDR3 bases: TGCAGCGTTGAAGAGAATACGGGACCCCTCGGTGTTCGAAACACCATATATTTT.

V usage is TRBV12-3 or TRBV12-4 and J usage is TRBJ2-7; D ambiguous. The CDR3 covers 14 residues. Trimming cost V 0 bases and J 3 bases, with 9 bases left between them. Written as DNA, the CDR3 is TGTGCCAGCAGTTTAGCTCCAGAGAGCTACGAGCAGTACTTC. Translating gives CASSLAPESYEQYF.

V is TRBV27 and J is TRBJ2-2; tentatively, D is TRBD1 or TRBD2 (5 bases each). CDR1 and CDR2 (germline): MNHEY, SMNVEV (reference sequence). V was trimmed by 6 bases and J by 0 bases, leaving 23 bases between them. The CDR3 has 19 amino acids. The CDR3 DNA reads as TGTGCCAGCAGCCCGCCCCCGAGGGGTCTAGTCTCGAACACCGGGGAGCTGTTTTTT. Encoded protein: CASSPPPRGLVSNTGELFF.

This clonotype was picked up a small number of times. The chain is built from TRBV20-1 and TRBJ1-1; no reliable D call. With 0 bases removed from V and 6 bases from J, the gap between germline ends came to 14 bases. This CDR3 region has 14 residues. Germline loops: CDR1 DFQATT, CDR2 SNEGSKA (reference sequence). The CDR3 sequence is CSARDPPRRPEAFF. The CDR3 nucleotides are TGCAGTGCTAGAGATCCCCCCAGAAGGCCTGAAGCTTTCTTT.

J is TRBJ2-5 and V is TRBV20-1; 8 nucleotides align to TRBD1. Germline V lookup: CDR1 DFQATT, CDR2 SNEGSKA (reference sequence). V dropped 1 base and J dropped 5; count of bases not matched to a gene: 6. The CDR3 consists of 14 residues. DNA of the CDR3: TGCAGTGCTAGAGGCGGACAGGGAAAGGAGACCCAGTACTTC. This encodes CSARGGQGKETQYF.

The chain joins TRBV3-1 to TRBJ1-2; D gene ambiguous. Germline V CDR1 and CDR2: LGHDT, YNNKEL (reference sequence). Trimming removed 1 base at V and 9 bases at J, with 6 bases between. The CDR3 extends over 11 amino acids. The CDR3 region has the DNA TGTGCCAGCAGCCAAGGAGCAAGCTACACCTTC. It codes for CASSQGASYTF.

The CDR3 spells CSSTYNEQFF. The CDR3 DNA reads as TGCAGCTCCACCTACAATGAGCAGTTCTTC. The rearrangement joins TRBV29-1 to TRBJ2-1; no clear D gene. The V gene's germline CDR1 is SQVTM and CDR2 ANQGSEA. V was pared by 8 bases and J by 2 bases, with 4 bases between. The CDR3 spans 10 residues.

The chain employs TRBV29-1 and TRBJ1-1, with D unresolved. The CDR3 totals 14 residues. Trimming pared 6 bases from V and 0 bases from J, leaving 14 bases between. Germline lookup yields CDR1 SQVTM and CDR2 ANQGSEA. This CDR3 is CSVQGLMMNTEAFF. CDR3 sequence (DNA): TGCAGCGTCCAAGGACTGATGATGAACACTGAAGCTTTCTTT.

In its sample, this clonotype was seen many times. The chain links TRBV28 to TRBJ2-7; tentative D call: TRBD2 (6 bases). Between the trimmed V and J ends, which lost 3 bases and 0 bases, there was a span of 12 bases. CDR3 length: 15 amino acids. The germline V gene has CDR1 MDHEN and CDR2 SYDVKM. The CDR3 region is CASSFLRGSSYEQYF. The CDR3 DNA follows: TGTGCCAGCAGTTTCCTGCGGGGTAGCTCCTACGAGCAGTACTTC.

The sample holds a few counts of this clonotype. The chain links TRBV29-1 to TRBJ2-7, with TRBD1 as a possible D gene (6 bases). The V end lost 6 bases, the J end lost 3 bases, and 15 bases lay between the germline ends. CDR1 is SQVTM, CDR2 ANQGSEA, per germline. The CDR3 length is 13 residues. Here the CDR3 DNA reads TGCAGCGTCCCGGGACAAGGTAACTACGAGCAGTACTTC. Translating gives CSVPGQGNYEQYF.

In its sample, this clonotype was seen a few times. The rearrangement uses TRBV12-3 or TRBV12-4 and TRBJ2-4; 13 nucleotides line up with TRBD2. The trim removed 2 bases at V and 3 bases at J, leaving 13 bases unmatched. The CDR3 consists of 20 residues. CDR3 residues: CASSLRPGLAGPRGKNIQYF. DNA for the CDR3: TGTGCCAGCAGTTTACGCCCGGGACTAGCGGGACCACGAGGCAAAAACATTCAGTACTTC.

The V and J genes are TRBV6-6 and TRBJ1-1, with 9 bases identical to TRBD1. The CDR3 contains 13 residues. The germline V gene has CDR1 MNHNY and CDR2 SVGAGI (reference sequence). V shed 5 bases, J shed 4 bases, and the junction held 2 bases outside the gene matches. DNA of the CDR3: TGTGCCAGCAGTACGGACAGGGGCACTGAAGCTTTCTTT. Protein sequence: CASSTDRGTEAFF.

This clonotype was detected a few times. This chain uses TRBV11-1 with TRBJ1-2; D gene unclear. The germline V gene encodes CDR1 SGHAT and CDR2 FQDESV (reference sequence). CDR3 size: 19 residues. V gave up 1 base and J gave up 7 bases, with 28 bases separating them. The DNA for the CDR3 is TGTGCCAGCAGCTTAGGTAGCCCTGGACTGACACCTCATTTTTTTGGCTACACCTTC. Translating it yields CASSLGSPGLTPHFFGYTF. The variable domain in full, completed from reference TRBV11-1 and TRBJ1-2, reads EAEVAQSPRYKITEKSQAVAFWCDPISGHATLYWYRQILGQGPELLVQFQDESVVDDSQLPKDRFSAERLKGVDSTLKIQPAELGDSAMYLCASSLGSPGLTPHFFGYTFGSGTRLTVV.

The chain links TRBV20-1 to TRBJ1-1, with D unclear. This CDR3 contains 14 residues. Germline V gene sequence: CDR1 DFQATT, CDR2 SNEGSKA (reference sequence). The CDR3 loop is CRAQPRNQFTEAFF. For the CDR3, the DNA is TGCAGGGCCCAACCAAGGAATCAGTTCACTGAAGCTTTCTTT.

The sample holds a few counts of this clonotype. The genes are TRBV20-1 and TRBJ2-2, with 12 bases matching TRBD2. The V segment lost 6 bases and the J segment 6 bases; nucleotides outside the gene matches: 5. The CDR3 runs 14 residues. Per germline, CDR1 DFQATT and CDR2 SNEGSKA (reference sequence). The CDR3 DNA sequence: TGCAGTGCCGCCCGACTAGCGGGAGCCGGGGAGCTGTTTTTT. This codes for CSAARLAGAGELFF.